This T cell receptor beta chain was observed in a study of shared clonotypes between healthy human individuals. Study-wide results and limits: The sole specimen, blood, was sampled, and tissue repertoires likely differ. Clonotype sharing across a few donors was observed for around 5% of naive CD4 clonotypes. Relative to clonotypes present in all four donors, those not shared had lower generation probabilities.

In the case of this clone: Its antigen is as yet unknown.

Every immunoSEQ plate was one replicate of a subset's evenly spread DNA. Only in-frame clones appear in the TCRdb table, and some are missing; sequencing was by immunoSEQ multiplex PCR. The repertoire has approximately 2,300,000 clones, 92% of them found once; the top ten carry about 0.41%. Sequenced sample: naive CD4+ T cells from PBMCs. Described subset: CD45RA+ positively selected. The origin of this receptor is a man aged 18 to 30 in good health. Some clones in this sample may be carry-over from other donors' samples.

DNA of the CDR3: TGTGCCAGCAGTTACTCCGGGGCGGTGTACCAAGAGACCCAGTACTTC. Its protein is CASSYSGAVYQETQYF. The V and J genes are TRBV6-5 and TRBJ2-5; tentatively, D is TRBD1 or TRBD2 (5 bases each). The CDR3 is 16 amino acids. V gave up 0 bases and J gave up 0 bases, with 11 bases separating them. Germline CDR1 is MNHEY and CDR2 is SVGAGI.